The clone carrying this T cell receptor (beta chain) was recorded a few times. This entry belongs to a study of blood T cells in healthy people across ages. Healthy Caucasian individuals from Russia aged roughly 6 to 90 served as donors. The V gene lost 0 bases and the J gene lost 1 base, with 10 bases spanning the gap. The CDR3 is made up of 15 amino acids. Germline V gene sequence: CDR1 MNHEY, CDR2 SVGAGI. Through a sample-barcoded 5' primer and a J-beta primer mix, a second PCR was run for about 6 to 11 cycles. A template-switch adaptor that had 12 random nucleotides put a tag on each cDNA molecule. Any given sample supplied a minimum of 3 million CDR3-containing paired-end reads. Using its own MiXCR run on the 5' RACE reads, TCRdb lists one record per CDR3 protein. There are about 1.5 million distinct CDR3 sequences in the sample; about 40% occur only once, and roughly 7.9% lies in the top ten.

The chain couples TRBV6-5 to TRBJ2-7; D ambiguous. Sequenced input: blood. This clonotype originated in a woman aged 18-35 years in good health. This CDR3 reads CASSYSSSRSYEQYF. The CDR3 region has the DNA TGTGCCAGCAGTTACTCGAGTAGCAGGTCCTACGAGCAGTACTTC.